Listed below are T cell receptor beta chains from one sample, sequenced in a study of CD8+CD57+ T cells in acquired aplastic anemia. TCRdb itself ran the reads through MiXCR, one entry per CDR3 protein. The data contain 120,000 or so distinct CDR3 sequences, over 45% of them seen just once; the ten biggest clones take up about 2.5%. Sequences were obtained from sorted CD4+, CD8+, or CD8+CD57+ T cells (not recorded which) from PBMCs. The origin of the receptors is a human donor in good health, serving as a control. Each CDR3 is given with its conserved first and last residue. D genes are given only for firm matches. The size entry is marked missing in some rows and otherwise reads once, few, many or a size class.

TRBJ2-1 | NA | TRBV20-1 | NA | TGCAGTGCTAGAGATGGCAGGGGCTACAATGAGCAGTTCTTC | CSARDGRGYNEQFF
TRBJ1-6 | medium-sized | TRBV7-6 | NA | TGTGCCAGCAGGCAGGGTTTGAATTCACCCCTCCACTTT | CASRQGLNSPLHF
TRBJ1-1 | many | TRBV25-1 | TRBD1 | TGTGCCAGCAGTGAGGACAGGGGAGGAACTGAAGCTTTCTTT | CASSEDRGGTEAFF
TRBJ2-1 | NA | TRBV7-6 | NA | TGTGCCAGCGGCGGGGACAGCACCTGCACTGAGCAGTTCTTC | CASGGDSTCTEQFF
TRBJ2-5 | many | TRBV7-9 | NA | TGTGCCAGCAGGTATCTGACAGGACAAGAGACCCAGTACTTC | CASRYLTGQETQYF
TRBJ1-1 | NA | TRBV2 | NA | TGTGCCAGCCTACAACTACAGGGAGTGAACACTGAAGCTTTCTTT | CASLQLQGVNTEAFF
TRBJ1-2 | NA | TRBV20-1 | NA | TGCAGTGCTAGAGAAGACAGTGACTATGGCTACACCTTC | CSAREDSDYGYTF
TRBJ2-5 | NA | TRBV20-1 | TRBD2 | TGCAGTGCTAGAGAACCAGCGGGGGGGGTAGAGACCCAGTACTTC | CSAREPAGGVETQYF
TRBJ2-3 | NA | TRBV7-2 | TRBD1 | TGTGCCAGCAGCCCGCGGACAGGGATCACAGATACGCAGTATTTT | CASSPRTGITDTQYF
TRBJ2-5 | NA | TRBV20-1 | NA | TGCAGTGCTTTGGACTGGATGTTCGCAGAGACCCAGTACTTC | CSALDWMFAETQYF
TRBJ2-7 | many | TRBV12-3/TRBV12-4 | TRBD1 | TGTGCCAGCAGTTTAACAGGACAGGCGAGCTCCTACGAGCAGTACTTC | CASSLTGQASSYEQYF
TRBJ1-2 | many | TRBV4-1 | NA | TGCGCCAGCAGCCAACCTCCCGAGAAGGGCGGGAACTATGGCTACACCTTC | CASSQPPEKGGNYGYTF
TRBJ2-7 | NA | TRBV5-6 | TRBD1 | TGTGCCAGCAGCCAGACAGGGAAGGGGTCCTACGAGCAGTACTTC | CASSQTGKGSYEQYF
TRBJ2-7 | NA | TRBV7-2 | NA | TGTGCCAGCAGTTGGAGTCTGAGTCAGGGAGGTTACGAGCAGTACTTC | CASSWSLSQGGYEQYF
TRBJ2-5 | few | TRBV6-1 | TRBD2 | TGTGCCAGCAGTGGGGGACTAGCGGGGGGGCCGCAACAAGAGACCCAGTACTTC | CASSGGLAGGPQQETQYF
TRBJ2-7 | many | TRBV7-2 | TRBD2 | TGTGCCAGCAGCCCCCCGTCGGGACTAGCAGGCTACGAGCAGTACTTC | CASSPPSGLAGYEQYF
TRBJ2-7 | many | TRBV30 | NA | TGTGCCTGGAGTGGAGGGGGGCGGGAGCAGTACTTC | CAWSGGGREQYF
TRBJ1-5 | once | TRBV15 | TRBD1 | TGTGCCACCAGCCGCGACAGGGGAGTTGGACAGCCCCAGCATTTT | CATSRDRGVGQPQHF
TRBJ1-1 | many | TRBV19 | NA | TGTGCCAGTAGTATTTCGGCCATCGGGGCTTTCTTT | CASSISAIGAFF
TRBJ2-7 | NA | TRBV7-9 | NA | TGTGCCAGCAGCTTAATGGCTTACGAGCAGTACTTC | CASSLMAYEQYF
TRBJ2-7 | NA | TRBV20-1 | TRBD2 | TGCAGTGCTGAAGGACTAGCGGGAGCCTACGAGCAGTACTTC | CSAEGLAGAYEQYF
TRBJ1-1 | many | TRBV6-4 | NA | TGTGCCAGCACCTTATCTATGGACACTGAAGCTTTCTTT | CASTLSMDTEAFF
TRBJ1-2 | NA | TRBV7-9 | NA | TGTGCCAGCAGCTTAGGGGGACGGGATGGCTACACCTTC | CASSLGGRDGYTF
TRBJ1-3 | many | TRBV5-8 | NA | TGTGCCAGCGTCGGCTGGGCCGGAAACACCATATATTTT | CASVGWAGNTIYF
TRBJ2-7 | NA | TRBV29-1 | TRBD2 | TGCAGCGTTACCCTAGCGGGGGGATCCTACGAGCAGTACTTC | CSVTLAGGSYEQYF
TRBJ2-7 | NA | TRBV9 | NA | TGTGCCAGCAGCTCAGATACCGCCTACGAGCAGTACTTC | CASSSDTAYEQYF
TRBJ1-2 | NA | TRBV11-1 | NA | TGTGCCAGCAGCTTAGCGGGGACCCTCCACTATGGCTACACCTTC | CASSLAGTLHYGYTF
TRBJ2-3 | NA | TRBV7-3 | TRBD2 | TGTGCCAGCAGCTCCCGGGGGGGCTCGGGAGATACGCAGTATTTT | CASSSRGGSGDTQYF
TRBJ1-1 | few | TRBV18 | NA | TGTGCCGGCTCACCTTCCTACCGGGATAACACTGAAGCTTTCTTT | CAGSPSYRDNTEAFF
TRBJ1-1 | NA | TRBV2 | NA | TGTGCCAGCAGTCGACCCCGACAGTTCGGCACTGAAGCTTTCTTT | CASSRPRQFGTEAFF
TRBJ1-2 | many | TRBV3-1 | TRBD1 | TGTGCCAGCAGCCAGGGGACAGGCAACTATGGCTACACCTTC | CASSQGTGNYGYTF
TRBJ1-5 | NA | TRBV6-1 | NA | TGTGCCAGCAGTGAATGGATTCGAGGGGGCAATCAGCCCCAGCATTTT | CASSEWIRGGNQPQHF
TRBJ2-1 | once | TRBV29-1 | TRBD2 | TGCAGCGTCCACGGGACTAGCGGGAAAAACAATGAGCAGTTCTTC | CSVHGTSGKNNEQFF
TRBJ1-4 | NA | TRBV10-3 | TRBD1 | TGTGCCATCAGCCAACGGACAGGGACAGAACTGTTTTTT | CAISQRTGTELFF
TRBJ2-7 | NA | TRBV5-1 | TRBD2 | TGCGCCAGCAGCTTAAGCGGGGGAACCTACGAGCAGTACTTC | CASSLSGGTYEQYF
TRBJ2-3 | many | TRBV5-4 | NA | TGTGCCAGCAGGATCGAGAGCACAGATACGCAGTATTTT | CASRIESTDTQYF
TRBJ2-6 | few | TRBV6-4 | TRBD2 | TGTGCCAGCAGCGGGACTAGCGGGGGAATCCCTGGGGCCAACGTCCTGACTTTC | CASSGTSGGIPGANVLTF
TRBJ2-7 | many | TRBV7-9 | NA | TGTGCCAGCAGTCCCTCCTCCTACGAGCAGTACTTC | CASSPSSYEQYF
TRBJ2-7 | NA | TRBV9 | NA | TGTGCCAGCAGCGTAGGAGTGGACTTTTCCTACGAGCAGTACTTC | CASSVGVDFSYEQYF
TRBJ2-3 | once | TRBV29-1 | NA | TGCAGCGTTGATCACCCAGGGGGGACTAGCACAGATACGCAGTATTTT | CSVDHPGGTSTDTQYF
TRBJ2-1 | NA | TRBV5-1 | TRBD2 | TGCGCCAGCAGCCGGGCTAGCGGGCTCAATGAGCAGTTCTTC | CASSRASGLNEQFF
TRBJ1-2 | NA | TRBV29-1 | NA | TGCAGCGTCCCCCTCGCCCATGGCTACACCTTC | CSVPLAHGYTF
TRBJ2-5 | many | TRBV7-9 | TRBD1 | TGTGCCAGCAGCTTCCCCAGGGGGCAGGTTGAGACCCAGTACTTC | CASSFPRGQVETQYF
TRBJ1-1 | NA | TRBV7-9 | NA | TGTGCCAGCAGCTCGACTCAAGAAGCTTTCTTT | CASSSTQEAFF
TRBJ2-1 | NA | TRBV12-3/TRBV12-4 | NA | TGTGCCAGCACCCCGGGGAACGTCTACAATGAGCAGCTCTTC | CASTPGNVYNEQLF
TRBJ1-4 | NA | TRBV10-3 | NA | TGTGCCATCAGTGAGTCTATGGGGGAAAAACTGTTTTTT | CAISESMGEKLFF